The sequence of this T cell receptor (beta chain) was determined in a study of T-cell reconstitution after alpha-beta-depleted transplantation in children. General study results and limits: Roughly two months post-transplant, alpha-beta T cells reportedly originated from several hundred graft clones that had expanded. Newly produced T cells mostly accounted for T-cell counts and diversity one year post-transplant.

The V gene's germline CDR1 is SNHLY and CDR2 FYNNEI. This CDR3 comprises 14 residues. V was shortened by 2 bases and J by 5 bases, with 12 bases between the two germline ends. There are a few counts of this clonotype. What it recognizes is unknown. It was with unique molecular identifiers that the TCRbeta library was prepared. TCRdb fed the PCR reads into MiXCR, producing one record per CDR3 protein. The repertoire holds 750,000 to 950,000 distinct CDR3 sequences, approximately 15% seen once, with approximately 5% in the top ten. The material sequenced was PBMCs, mostly from graft donor cells, taken 360 days after TCRalphabeta/CD19-depleted stem cell transplant. The clonotype was recovered from a male patient between 5 and 17 years old who had a stem cell transplant for acute lymphoblastic leukemia, so the T cells may come from the graft donor. The chain combines TRBV2 with TRBJ2-5; D unresolved. CDR3 in DNA: TGTGCCAGCAGTGAACCCAGGTTAGGGGAGACCCAGTACTTC. Amino acids: CASSEPRLGETQYF.